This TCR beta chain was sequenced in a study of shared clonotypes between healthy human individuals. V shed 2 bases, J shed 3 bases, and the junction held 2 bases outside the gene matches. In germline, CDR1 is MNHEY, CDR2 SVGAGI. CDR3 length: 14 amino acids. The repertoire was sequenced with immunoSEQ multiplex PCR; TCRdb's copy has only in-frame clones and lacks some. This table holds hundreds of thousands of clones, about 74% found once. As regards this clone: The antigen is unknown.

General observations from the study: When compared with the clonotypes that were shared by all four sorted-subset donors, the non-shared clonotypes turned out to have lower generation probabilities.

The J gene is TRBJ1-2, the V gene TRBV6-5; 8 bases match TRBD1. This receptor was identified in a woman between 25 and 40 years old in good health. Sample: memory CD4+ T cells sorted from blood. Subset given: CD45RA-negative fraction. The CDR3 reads CASSYDRGDYGYTF. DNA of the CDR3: TGTGCCAGCAGTTACGACAGGGGTGACTATGGCTACACCTTC.